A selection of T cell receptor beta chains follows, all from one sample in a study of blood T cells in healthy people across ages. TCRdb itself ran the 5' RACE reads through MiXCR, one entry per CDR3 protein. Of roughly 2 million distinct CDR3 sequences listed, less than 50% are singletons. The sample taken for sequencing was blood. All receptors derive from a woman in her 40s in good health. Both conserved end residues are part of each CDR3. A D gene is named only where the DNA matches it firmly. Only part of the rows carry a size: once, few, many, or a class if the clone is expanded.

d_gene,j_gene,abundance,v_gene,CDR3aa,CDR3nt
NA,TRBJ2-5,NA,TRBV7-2,CASSLNPGVQETQYF,TGTGCCAGCAGCTTAAACCCCGGGGTCCAAGAGACCCAGTACTTC
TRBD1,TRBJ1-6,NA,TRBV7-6,CASSLEDRVPYNSPLHF,TGTGCCAGCAGCTTAGAGGACAGGGTACCTTATAATTCACCCCTCCACTTT
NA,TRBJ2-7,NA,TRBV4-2,CASSQWGTSYEQYF,TGTGCCAGCAGCCAATGGGGCACCTCCTACGAGCAGTACTTC
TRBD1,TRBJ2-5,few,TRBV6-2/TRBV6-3,CASRQTGGKETQYF,TGTGCCAGCAGGCAGACAGGGGGCAAAGAGACCCAGTACTTC
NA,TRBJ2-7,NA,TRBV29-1,CSVEPDGTYEQYF,TGCAGCGTTGAACCGGACGGCACCTACGAGCAGTACTTC
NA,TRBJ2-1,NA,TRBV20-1,CSAREECEQFF,TGCAGTGCTAGAGAGGAGTGTGAGCAGTTCTTC
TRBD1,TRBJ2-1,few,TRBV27,CASSVSGTGGRGEQFF,TGTGCCAGCAGTGTCTCCGGGACAGGGGGTCGGGGTGAGCAGTTCTTC
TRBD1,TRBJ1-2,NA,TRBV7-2,CASRPSSGQRNYGYTF,TGTGCCAGCAGACCATCATCGGGACAGCGGAACTATGGCTACACCTTC
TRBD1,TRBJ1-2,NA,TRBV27,CASGLWTGGFGYGYTF,TGTGCCAGCGGATTATGGACAGGGGGCTTTGGCTATGGCTACACCTTC
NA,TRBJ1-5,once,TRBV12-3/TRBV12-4,CASSLKGSGQPQHF,TGTGCCAGCAGTTTAAAGGGTTCTGGGCAGCCCCAGCATTTT
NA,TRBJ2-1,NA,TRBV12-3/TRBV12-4,CASSTGHFSYNEQFF,TGTGCCAGCAGCACCGGACACTTCTCCTACAATGAGCAGTTCTTC
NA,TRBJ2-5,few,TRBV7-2,CASSLGGLLGQETQYF,TGTGCCAGCAGCTTAGGGGGACTCCTGGGCCAAGAGACCCAGTACTTC
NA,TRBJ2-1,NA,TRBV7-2,CASSGGHWNEQFF,TGTGCCAGCAGTGGGGGCCACTGGAATGAGCAGTTCTTC
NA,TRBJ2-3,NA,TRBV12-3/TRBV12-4,CASSLGRVSADTEYF,TGTGCCAGCAGCCTGGGAAGAGTGAGCGCAGATACGGAGTATTTT
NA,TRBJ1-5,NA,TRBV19,CASSMADYSNQPQHF,TGTGCCAGTAGTATGGCGGACTATAGCAATCAGCCCCAGCATTTT
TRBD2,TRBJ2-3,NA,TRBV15,CATSGLAGGPVDTQYF,TGTGCCACCAGCGGGCTAGCGGGGGGGCCCGTAGATACGCAGTATTTT
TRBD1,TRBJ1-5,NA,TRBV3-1,CASSQDRGQGAQPQHF,TGTGCCAGCAGCCAAGATAGGGGACAGGGCGCTCAGCCCCAGCATTTT
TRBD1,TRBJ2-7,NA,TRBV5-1,CASSLATGIGQYF,TGCGCCAGCAGCTTGGCGACAGGGATCGGGCAGTACTTC
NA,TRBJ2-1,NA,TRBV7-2,CASSPSRESYNEQFF,TGTGCCAGCAGCCCCTCCCGGGAATCCTACAATGAGCAGTTCTTC
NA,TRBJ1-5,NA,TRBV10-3,CAISGTDYQPQHF,TGTGCCATCAGCGGGACTGACTATCAGCCCCAGCATTTT
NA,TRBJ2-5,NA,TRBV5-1,CASSFQTDQETQYF,TGCGCCAGCAGCTTTCAGACAGACCAAGAGACCCAGTACTTC
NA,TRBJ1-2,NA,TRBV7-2,CASSPPEGGYGYTF,TGTGCCAGCAGCCCCCCCGAGGGTGGCTATGGCTACACCTTC
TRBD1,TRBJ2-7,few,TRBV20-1,CSAEPPGQDYEQYF,TGCAGTGCTGAGCCCCCGGGACAGGACTACGAGCAGTACTTC
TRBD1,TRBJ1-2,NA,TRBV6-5,CASSTGTGPSLYTF,TGTGCCAGCAGTACCGGGACAGGGCCCTCTCTCTACACCTTC
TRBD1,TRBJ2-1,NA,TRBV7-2,CASSLRDRGSEQFF,TGTGCCAGCAGCTTAAGGGACAGGGGAAGTGAGCAGTTCTTC
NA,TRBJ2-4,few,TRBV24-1,CATSEGQAKNIQYF,TGTGCCACCAGTGAGGGGCAAGCCAAAAACATTCAGTACTTC
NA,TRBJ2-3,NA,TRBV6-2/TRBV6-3,CASSSAPTLNTQYF,TGTGCCAGCAGTTCCGCCCCAACCCTAAATACGCAGTATTTT
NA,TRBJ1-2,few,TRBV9,CASSGPRNYGYTF,TGTGCCAGCAGCGGACCCAGGAACTATGGCTACACCTTC
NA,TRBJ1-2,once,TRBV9,CACSVDGSYGYTF,TGTGCCTGCAGCGTGGACGGTAGCTATGGCTACACCTTC
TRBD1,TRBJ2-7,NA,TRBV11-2,CASSLGTGENYEQYF,TGTGCCAGCAGCTTGGGGACAGGGGAAAACTACGAGCAGTACTTC
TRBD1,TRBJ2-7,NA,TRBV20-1,CSASAGTGGEQYF,TGCAGTGCTAGTGCCGGGACAGGGGGCGAGCAGTACTTC
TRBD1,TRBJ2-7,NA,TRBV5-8,CASSFLGTGGHEQYF,TGTGCCAGCAGCTTCCTCGGGACAGGGGGCCACGAGCAGTACTTC
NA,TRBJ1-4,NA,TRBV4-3,CASSQGTQGSGEKLFF,TGCGCCAGCAGCCAAGGGACACAGGGCAGCGGGGAAAAACTGTTTTTT
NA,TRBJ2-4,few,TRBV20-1,CSAIISTTNIQYF,TGCAGTGCAATAATCTCGACTACAAACATTCAGTACTTC
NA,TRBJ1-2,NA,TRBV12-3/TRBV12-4,CASTTSGGNYGYTF,TGTGCCAGCACCACCTCGGGCGGGAACTATGGCTACACCTTC
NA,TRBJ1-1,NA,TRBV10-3,CAISESGGIVEAFF,TGTGCCATCAGTGAGTCAGGGGGGATAGTTGAAGCTTTCTTT
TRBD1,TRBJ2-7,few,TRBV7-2,CASSLGGRTGVLREQYF,TGTGCCAGCAGCCTAGGGGGTAGGACAGGGGTGTTAAGGGAGCAGTACTTC
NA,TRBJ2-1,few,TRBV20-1,CSASGLYYHEQFF,TGCAGTGCTTCGGGACTGTACTACCATGAGCAGTTCTTC
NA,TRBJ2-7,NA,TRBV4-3,CASGQEGLGSLLGEQYF,TGCGCCAGCGGCCAAGAGGGATTGGGATCGCTCTTAGGGGAGCAGTACTTC
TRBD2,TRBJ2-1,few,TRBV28,CASSFKAGDLYNEQFF,TGTGCCAGCAGTTTCAAGGCGGGGGACCTATACAATGAGCAGTTCTTC
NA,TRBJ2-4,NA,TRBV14,CASSQVGWQQYF,TGTGCCAGCAGCCAAGTGGGCTGGCAGCAGTACTTC
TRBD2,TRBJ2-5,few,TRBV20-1,CSARRLAGQETQYF,TGCAGTGCTAGGCGACTAGCGGGGCAAGAGACCCAGTACTTC
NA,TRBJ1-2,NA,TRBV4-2,CASSLWSETDLGVGYTF,TGTGCCAGCAGCCTATGGTCTGAGACAGACCTCGGAGTTGGCTACACCTTC
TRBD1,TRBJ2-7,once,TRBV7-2,CASSLGTGADEQYF,TGTGCCAGCAGCTTGGGGACAGGGGCCGACGAGCAGTACTTC
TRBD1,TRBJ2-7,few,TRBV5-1,CASSRGQDEQYF,TGCGCCAGCAGCAGGGGGCAGGACGAGCAGTACTTC
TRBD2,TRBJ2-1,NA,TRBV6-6,CAVGAGEFF,TGTGCCGTTGGGGCGGGGGAGTTCTTC
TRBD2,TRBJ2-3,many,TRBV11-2,CASSLLAPGLAGLSSTDTQYF,TGTGCCAGCAGCCTGCTTGCGCCGGGACTAGCGGGACTCTCTAGCACAGATACGCAGTATTTT
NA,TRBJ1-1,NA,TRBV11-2,CASSLDGVRTEAFF,TGTGCCAGCAGCTTAGATGGGGTACGGACTGAAGCTTTCTTT
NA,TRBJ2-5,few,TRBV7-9,CASSSAVYQETQYF,TGTGCCAGCAGCTCCGCCGTGTACCAAGAGACCCAGTACTTC
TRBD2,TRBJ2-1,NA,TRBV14,CASSPAVGGGNNEQFF,TGTGCCAGCAGCCCTGCTGTGGGGGGGGGAAACAATGAGCAGTTCTTC
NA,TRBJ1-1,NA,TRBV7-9,CASSLAGGENTEAFF,TGTGCCAGCAGCTTAGCTGGGGGAGAAAACACTGAAGCTTTCTTT
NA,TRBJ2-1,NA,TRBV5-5,CASSSVPGSYNEQFF,TGTGCCAGCAGCTCTGTCCCGGGGTCGTACAATGAGCAGTTCTTC
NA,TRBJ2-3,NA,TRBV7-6,CASSSNSLGTDTQYF,TGTGCCAGCAGCTCAAACTCTCTTGGCACAGATACGCAGTATTTT